A selection of T cell receptor beta chains follows, all from one sample in a study of blood T cell repertoires in COVID-19. Clones were sequenced by immunoSEQ multiplex PCR, and TCRdb holds only the in-frame ones, with some missing. The sample lists about 200,000 clones, 85% to 90% occurring once. The sample was peripheral blood. These receptors originate from a woman aged 45-65 years with COVID-19, enrolled during active disease. The CDR3 runs from the conserved cysteine through the conserved F or W. D genes are given only for firm matches. Not all rows give a size; the values are once, few, many and, for expanded clones, a class.

size,J,V,D,DNA,CDR3
.,TRBJ2-5,TRBV7-9,.,TGTGCCAGCGCCACAGGGGAGACCCAGTACTTC,CASATGETQYF
.,TRBJ2-1,TRBV5-1,TRBD2,TGCGCCAGCAGCCAGGGACTAGCGGACTACAATGAGCAGTTCTTC,CASSQGLADYNEQFF
.,TRBJ2-2,TRBV6-2/TRBV6-3,.,TGTGCCAGCAGTTACTCCCGGACAGTTAATGCCGGGGAGCTGTTTTTT,CASSYSRTVNAGELFF
.,TRBJ2-7,TRBV30,.,TGTGCCCTGTGGGACAACTACGAGCAGTACTTC,CALWDNYEQYF
.,TRBJ2-7,TRBV24-1,.,TGTGCCACCATGAGCTGCGGACAGCGCCCTTATGCCTCCTACGAGCAGTACTTC,CATMSCGQRPYASYEQYF
few,TRBJ1-1,TRBV6-1,.,TGTGCCAGCAGTGAAGAGGGGTTAACTGAAGCTTTCTTT,CASSEEGLTEAFF
.,TRBJ2-7,TRBV30,.,TGTGCCTGGGCACACTCCTACGAGCAGTACTTC,CAWAHSYEQYF
.,TRBJ2-6,TRBV7-3,.,TGTGCCAGCAGCTCCCGGGAGCGCTCTGGGGCCAACGTCCTGACTTTC,CASSSRERSGANVLTF
.,TRBJ2-1,TRBV10-3,TRBD2,TGTGCCATCAGTCCGACTAGCGGGGGGCTTAGCTCCTACAATGAGCAGTTCTTC,CAISPTSGGLSSYNEQFF
.,TRBJ2-3,TRBV9,.,TGTGCCAGCCGAGGAGGGGCAGATACGCAGTATTTT,CASRGGADTQYF
few,TRBJ1-2,TRBV27,.,TGTGCCAGCAGCCACAGAGGGATAGGCTACACCTTC,CASSHRGIGYTF
.,TRBJ1-1,TRBV27,.,TGTGCCAGCGCGACTTCGGTAAACACTGAAGCTTTCTTT,CASATSVNTEAFF
few,TRBJ2-1,TRBV19,.,TGTGCCAGTAGTTTGGCCGACACAGGGTCCAATGAGCAGTTCTTC,CASSLADTGSNEQFF
once,TRBJ2-2,TRBV24-1,TRBD1,TGTGCCACCAGTGACCCAGCAGGGGGCACCGGGGAGCTGTTTTTT,CATSDPAGGTGELFF
.,TRBJ2-7,TRBV7-6,.,TGTGCCAGCGGACCCGGACAGATCTACGAGCAGTACTTC,CASGPGQIYEQYF
once,TRBJ2-6,TRBV7-9,.,TGTGCCATCCCGACAGAAGGTTCTGGGGCCAACGTCCTGACTTTC,CAIPTEGSGANVLTF
.,TRBJ2-1,TRBV4-2,TRBD2,TGTGCCAGCAGCAAGACTAGCGGGGGGGAGAATGAGCAGTTCTTC,CASSKTSGGENEQFF
.,TRBJ1-6,TRBV19,TRBD1,TGTGCCAGTAGTATCCAGGGGGCTAATTCACCCCTCCACTTT,CASSIQGANSPLHF
.,TRBJ2-1,TRBV19,TRBD2,TGTGCCAGTAGTATCTATGGTAGCGGGGTCTCCTACAATGAGCAGTTCTTC,CASSIYGSGVSYNEQFF
.,TRBJ1-2,TRBV19,.,TGTGCCAGTACTCCAGGGCAGGGTTTCTATGGCTACACCTTC,CASTPGQGFYGYTF
.,TRBJ2-1,TRBV2,.,TGTGCCAGCAGTGAAGGTACTAGCAGCAATGAGCAGTTCTTC,CASSEGTSSNEQFF
.,TRBJ1-3,TRBV7-2,TRBD1,TGTGCCAGCAGCGGGACAGGCGCCCGAAACACCATATATTTT,CASSGTGARNTIYF
.,TRBJ2-3,TRBV28,.,TGTGCCAGCAGCTCCTTCAGGCCAGATACGCAGTATTTT,CASSSFRPDTQYF
.,TRBJ2-1,TRBV5-5,.,TGTGCCAGCAGCGTTGCGGGGAATGAGCAGTTCTTC,CASSVAGNEQFF
.,TRBJ1-2,TRBV2,.,TGTGCCAGCAGTGAAGGAGAGAGCCTAGACTATGGCTACACCTTC,CASSEGESLDYGYTF
.,TRBJ1-6,TRBV14,.,TGTGCCAGCAGCCAAGTTACAGGGTGGTTTGGATCACCCCTCCACTTT,CASSQVTGWFGSPLHF